The clone carrying this TCR beta chain was seen ten or more times. Its antigen is undetermined. Trimming took off 4 bases at V and 13 bases at J, with 20 bases between the two ends. The CDR3 has 13 amino acids. Germline values: CDR1 DFQATT, CDR2 SNEGSKA (reference sequence). The sample comes from a study of metastatic and nonmetastatic thyroid tumors. As for the study in general: Repertoires from blood and tumor or nodule tissue of malignant and benign thyroid patients were compared. Study outcomes and limitations: Significantly greater TCR beta diversity was reportedly found in malignant thyroid tumors than in benign nodules (in blood and tumor).

No patient had received any treatment before thyroid surgery. Per the study methods: CDR3 differences across clinicopathological groups were used to build a distant-metastasis classifier for papillary thyroid cancer. TCRdb re-called the PCR reads through MiXCR. The V and J calls were not made by the authors but by TCRdb's processing. The top ten hold roughly 25% of the sample, which has about 41,000 clones, over 10% seen once. The gene calls are TRBV20-1 and TRBJ2-4; weak D call: TRBD2 (6 bases). The sample comprised blood. This clonotype was sampled from a female donor with papillary thyroid cancer or a benign thyroid nodule (not recorded which). Some clones in this sample may be carry-over from other donors' samples. This chain's CDR3 is CSANRAEASAQYF. In DNA, the CDR3 is TGCAGTGCTAATAGGGCTGAGGCTAGCGCCCAGTACTTC.